This TCR beta chain was retrieved from a study of blood T cell repertoires in COVID-19. Study-level information: PBMCs, B-cell-depleted T cells, or T cells provided the cDNA or gDNA that made up the material.

In germline, CDR1 is SGHRS, CDR2 YFSETQ. This CDR3 spans 14 amino acids. V lost 5 bases to trimming and J lost 3 bases, with 15 bases between them. Using immunoSEQ multiplex PCR, the repertoire was profiled, and TCRdb retains in-frame clones only, with some absent. This sample has 150,000 to 200,000 clones, with roughly 87% found just once. The chain has TRBV5-1 and TRBJ2-7; possibly TRBD1 for D (6 bases). Sequencing was done on a sample of peripheral blood. The sequence was collected from a man aged 18 to 29 who had recovered from COVID-19. CDR3 region: CASRRSGDNYEQYF. For the CDR3, the DNA is TGCGCCAGCAGAAGGTCAGGGGACAACTACGAGCAGTACTTC. Supplemented by reference TRBV5-1 and TRBJ2-7, the full variable domain reads KAGVTQTPRYLIKTRGQQVTLSCSPISGHRSVSWYQQTPGQGLQFLFEYFSETQRNKGNFPGRFSGRQFSNSRSEMNVSTLELGDSALYLCASRRSGDNYEQYFGPGTRLTVT.